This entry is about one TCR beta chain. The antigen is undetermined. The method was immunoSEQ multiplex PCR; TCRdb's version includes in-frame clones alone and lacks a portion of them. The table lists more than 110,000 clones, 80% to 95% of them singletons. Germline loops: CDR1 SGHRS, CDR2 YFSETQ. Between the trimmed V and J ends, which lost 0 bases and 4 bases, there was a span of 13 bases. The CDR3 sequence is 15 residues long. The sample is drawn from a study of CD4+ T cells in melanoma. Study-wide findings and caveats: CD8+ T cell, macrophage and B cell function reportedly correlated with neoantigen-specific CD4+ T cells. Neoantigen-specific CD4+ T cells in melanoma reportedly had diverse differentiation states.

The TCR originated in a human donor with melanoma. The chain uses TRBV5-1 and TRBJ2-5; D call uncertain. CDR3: CASSLEAATRETQYF. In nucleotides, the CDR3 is TGCGCCAGCAGCTTGGAGGCCGCGACGCGAGAGACCCAGTACTTC.